These 8 T cell receptor beta chains came from one sample sequenced in a study of CD8 T cells in Susac syndrome. An amount of RNA that ranged from roughly 0.5 to 1 ug was reverse transcribed with random hexamers. A single record per CDR3 protein comes from TCRdb applying MiXCR to the immunoSEQ multiplex PCR reads. This table holds 200,000 or so distinct CDR3 sequences, approximately 95% found once. The sequenced material came from CD8+ T cells from PBMCs. The receptors were sampled from a human donor with Susac syndrome.

Comments on this clonotype: The junction departs from germline at one end; a sequencing error may be responsible. V gene TRBV7-2 combines with J gene TRBJ1-2; 8 bases fit TRBD1. This CDR3 has 16 amino acids. Germline loops: CDR1 SGHTA, CDR2 FQGNSA. The CDR3 is CASSNITPPGQAFARF. As DNA, the CDR3 is TGTGCCAGCAGTAATATCACACCCCCGGGACAGGCGTTCGCTCGCTTC.

The gene calls are TRBV10-2 and TRBJ2-7; D perhaps matches TRBD1 (6 bases). V was clipped by 9 bases and J by 3 bases, with 15 bases between them. This CDR3 has 13 amino acids. CDR1 is WSHSY, CDR2 SAAADI, per germline. The CDR3 loop is CASSTGSGYEQYF. CDR3 sequence (DNA): TGCGCCAGTAGTACAGGGTCAGGCTACGAGCAGTACTTC.

The V gene is TRBV28, the J gene TRBJ1-1; D perhaps matches TRBD1 (6 bases). Germline CDR1 reads MDHEN; CDR2 reads SYDVKM. The ends were cut back, 6 bases at V and 2 bases at J, with 16 bases in the middle. The CDR3 loop spans 15 amino acids. The DNA for the CDR3 is TGTGCCAGCAGGGACTTCCGGGACACAAACACTGAAGCTTTCTTT. This codes for CASRDFRDTNTEAFF.

The genes are TRBV30 and TRBJ2-1; 10 positions agree with TRBD2. CDR3 length: 13 residues. Per the germline V gene, CDR1 is GTSNPN and CDR2 is SVGIG (reference sequence). V lost 5 bases to trimming and J lost 8 bases; unmatched junction nucleotides: 6. CDR3 bases: TGTGCCTGGGGAAGCGGGGGGGGCGATGAGCAGTTCTTC. Translation: CAWGSGGGDEQFF.

This clonotype was counted a single time. V is TRBV6-6 and J is TRBJ2-7, with 8 bases fitting TRBD2. The V and J ends lost 8 bases and 7 bases, in that order; junction bases with no gene match: 7. The CDR3 consists of 12 residues. Germline loops: CDR1 MNHNY, CDR2 SVGAGI (reference sequence). The CDR3 coding sequence is TGTGCCAGCTCCGCGGGAGGTCAAGAGCAGTACTTC. It specifies CASSAGGQEQYF.

V and J are TRBV27 and TRBJ2-3; TRBD1 is a possible D gene (6 bases). CDR1 and CDR2 from the germline V gene are MNHEY and SMNVEV (reference sequence). This CDR3 has 14 residues. V lost 4 bases and J 1 base, leaving 9 bases between the germline ends. The CDR3: CASSWSGGTDTQYF. CDR3 bases: TGTGCCAGCAGTTGGTCAGGGGGCACAGATACGCAGTATTTT.

The sample holds one count of this clonotype. V gene TRBV6-5 combines with J gene TRBJ1-5; D is ambiguous. Trimming removed 2 bases from V and 0 bases from J, with 17 bases in between. The CDR3 totals 18 residues. Looked up from germline, CDR1 is MNHEY and CDR2 is SVGAGI. CDR3 DNA: TGTGCCAGCAGTTACGATAGAGGGAATCTGTATAGCAATCAGCCCCAGCATTTT. This sequence encodes CASSYDRGNLYSNQPQHF.

This chain links TRBV15 with TRBJ2-7, with D uncertain. This CDR3 region has 13 residues. Germline-derived CDR1 and CDR2 are LNHNV and YYDKDF (reference sequence). V was clipped by 1 base and J by 4 bases, with 8 bases between them. The CDR3 here is CATSRVRSYEQYF. The CDR3 nucleotides are TGTGCCACCAGCAGAGTTAGGAGTTACGAGCAGTACTTC.